Below are 10 T cell receptor beta chains sequenced from a single sample in a study of prognosis after radiotherapy for stage I lung cancer. Amplification of TCR beta CDR3 from genomic DNA used two-round multiplex PCR. Gene-specific TRBV and TRBJ primers were used in PCR round one. TCRdb independently ran MiXCR on the multiplex PCR reads; one entry per CDR3 protein. The sample holds approximately 16,000 distinct CDR3 sequences, around 29% seen once. Sequencing was performed on PBMCs, taken before or after stereotactic body radiation therapy (not recorded which). All receptors come from a donor at least 50 years old with non-small cell lung cancer.

This clonotype has at least ten counts. This chain joins TRBV5-1 and TRBJ1-1; D is undetermined. V was trimmed by 0 bases and J by 5 bases, leaving 8 bases between them. Per germline, CDR1 SGHRS and CDR2 YFSETQ. This CDR3 spans 13 amino acids. CDR3 nucleotides: TGCGCCAGCAGCTTGGATTTGATGACTGAAGCTTTCTTT. This codes for CASSLDLMTEAFF.

Note on this clonotype: It may be a read error: a sequence one base away is much more abundant. CDR3 residues: CASSQNARSNQPQHF. CDR3 DNA sequence: TGTGCCAGCAGTCAAAATGCGCGTAGCAATCAGCCCCAGCATTTT. This sequence joins TRBV6-1 and TRBJ1-5; D not resolved. Germline V lookup: CDR1 MNHNS, CDR2 SASEGT. V was trimmed by 5 bases and J by 0 bases, leaving 11 bases between them. This CDR3 region has 15 residues.

The table lists this clonotype with many counts. V usage is TRBV19 and J usage is TRBJ1-4, with D maybe TRBD1 (6 bases). Germline V gene sequence: CDR1 LNHDA, CDR2 SQIVND (reference sequence). V was trimmed by 3 bases and J by 0 bases, leaving 11 bases between them. This CDR3 region has 16 residues. This CDR3 is CASSIGQRTTNEKLFF. The DNA for the CDR3 is TGTGCCAGTAGTATCGGACAGAGGACAACTAATGAAAAACTGTTTTTT. Full variable domain (remainder filled in from reference TRBV19 and TRBJ1-4): DGGITQSPKYLFRKEGQNVTLSCEQNLNHDAMYWYRQDPGQGLRLIYYSQIVNDFQKGDIAEGYSVSREKKESFPLTVTSAQKNPTAFYLCASSIGQRTTNEKLFFGSGTQLSVL.

To note about this clonotype: The junction departs from germline at one end; a sequencing error may be responsible. The chain has TRBV28 and TRBJ1-6; the match to TRBD1 covers 9 bases. Germline V gene data show CDR1 as MDHEN and CDR2 as SYDVKM. This CDR3 contains 18 residues. CDR3: CASSLLGVRDRVCSPLRF. The DNA of the CDR3 is TGTGCCAGCAGTCTCCTCGGAGTTAGGGACAGGGTTTGCTCACCCCTCCGCTTT. The variable domain in full, completed from reference TRBV28 and TRBJ1-6, reads DVKVTQSSRYLVKRTGEKVFLECVQDMDHENMFWYRQDPGLGLRLIYFSYDVKMKEKGDIPEGYSVSREKKERFSLILESASTNQTSMYLCASSLLGVRDRVCSPLRFGNGTRLTVT.

Concerning this clonotype itself: This may be a read error, as it is one base from a much larger clone. The V and J genes are TRBV6-2 or TRBV6-3 and TRBJ1-1; D not certain. The CDR3 sequence is 14 residues long. In germline, CDR1 is MNHEY, CDR2 SVGEGT. Trimming took off 7 bases at V and 10 bases at J, with 22 bases between the two ends. CDR3 region: CASKKNGVWYLAFF. The CDR3 region has the DNA TGTGCCAGCAAAAAAAATGGAGTTTGGTATTTAGCTTTCTTT.

Regarding this clonotype: A much bigger clone sits one base away, suggesting this may be a read error. The V call is TRBV7-2, the J call TRBJ1-5, with D perhaps matching TRBD1 (5 bases). CDR1 is SGHTA and CDR2 is FQGNSA in the germline V gene. This CDR3 contains 16 residues. CDR3 sequence (DNA): TGTGCCAGCAGCTTACAGGGTTGGGGCAGCAGTCAGCCCAAGCATTTT. Residues: CASSLQGWGSSQPKHF.

There are many counts of this clonotype. The chain has TRBV20-1 and TRBJ2-1; D may be TRBD1 (6 bases). This CDR3 has 14 amino acids. CDR1 is DFQATT and CDR2 is SNEGSKA in the germline V gene (reference sequence). Deletions cut 6 bases from V and 3 bases from J, with 15 bases between. The CDR3 reads CSAQITGNYNEQFF. CDR3 nucleotide sequence: TGCAGTGCGCAGATAACAGGGAACTACAATGAGCAGTTCTTC.

This clonotype was seen a handful of times. A much larger clone sits a single nucleotide away, making a read error possible. The chain uses TRBV7-9 and TRBJ2-5, with D perhaps TRBD2 (6 bases). This CDR3 comprises 14 residues. CDR1 and CDR2 (germline): SEHNR, FQNEAQ (reference sequence). The V gene lost 6 bases and the J gene lost 4 bases, with 15 bases spanning the gap. The CDR3 region is CASRLREEGETQYF. In DNA, the CDR3 is TGTGCCAGCAGACTGAGAGAGGAGGGAGAGACCCAGTACTTC.

This clonotype was counted many times. The CDR3: CASSIRDWGEPQHF. DNA for the CDR3: TGTGCCAGCAGTATCCGCGACTGGGGCGAGCCCCAGCATTTT. The chain uses TRBV27 and TRBJ1-5, with D possibly being TRBD1 (5 bases). CDR3 length: 14 residues. The V gene's germline CDR1 is MNHEY and CDR2 SMNVEV (reference sequence). The V end was cut by 5 bases, the J end by 8 bases, with 16 bases between.

This clonotype was detected many times. V gene TRBV6-1 combines with J gene TRBJ2-3; either TRBD1 or TRBD2 may supply D (5 bases each). V was shortened by 1 base and J by 6 bases, with 11 bases between the two germline ends. CDR1 MNHNS and CDR2 SASEGT come from the germline V gene. This CDR3 comprises 14 residues. CDR3 in amino acids: CASSEGGISDTQYF. CDR3 nucleotide sequence: TGTGCCAGCAGTGAAGGGGGGATATCGGATACGCAGTATTTT.